This T cell receptor beta chain appears in the sequencing data of a study of CD8 T cells in Susac syndrome. The multiple sclerosis control group consisted of treatment-naive patients whose relapsing-remitting disease, which was either stable or active, fulfilled revised McDonald criteria. The length of the CDR3 is 15 residues. In germline, CDR1 is GTSNPN, CDR2 SVGIG (reference sequence). In regard to this clonotype: At one end, the junction sequence differs from germline, possibly due to a read error.

About 0.5 to 1 ug RNA was reverse transcribed with random hexamers. TCRdb called the immunoSEQ multiplex PCR reads again in MiXCR, with one record for every CDR3 protein. The sample lists about 290,000 distinct CDR3 sequences, 85% occurring once. The J gene is TRBJ2-1, the V gene TRBV30; TRBD2 is a possible D gene (6 bases). Sequenced sample: CD8+ T cells from PBMCs. The TCR was taken from a human donor with multiple sclerosis. The CDR3: CAWSVFSGPYDEQFF. In DNA, the CDR3 is TGTGCCTGGAGTGTATTTAGCGGTCCCTACGATGAGCAGTTCTTC.